This entry lists 6 T cell receptor beta chains sequenced from one sample in a study of blood T cell repertoires in COVID-19. Only in-frame clones appear in the TCRdb table, and some are missing; sequencing was by immunoSEQ multiplex PCR. The data contain 300,000 to 400,000 clones, around 85% of them seen just once; the ten biggest clones take up 3.5% to 4.5%. Sequenced material: PBMCs or T cells enriched from blood (not recorded which). The receptors come from a woman in her thirties or forties with acute COVID-19.

The J gene is TRBJ1-5, the V gene TRBV19, with TRBD1 matching 8 bases. Germline V gives CDR1 LNHDA, CDR2 SQIVND (reference sequence). The CDR3 is made up of 15 amino acids. Trimming took 5 bases from V and 5 from J; bases not matched to a gene: 8. The CDR3 DNA is TGTGCCAGTAGTCCGGGAGACAGGGGCGATCAGCCCCAGCATTTT. Amino acid sequence: CASSPGDRGDQPQHF.

The chain carries TRBV10-3 and TRBJ2-3; 10 bases match TRBD2. The V segment lost 0 bases and the J segment 0 bases; nucleotides outside the gene matches: 9. Germline CDR1 and CDR2: ENHRY and SYGVKD. This CDR3 is built from 19 residues. CDR3: CAISESWASGGSSTDTQYF. The CDR3 DNA follows: TGTGCCATCAGTGAGTCTTGGGCTAGCGGGGGTTCCAGCACAGATACGCAGTATTTT.

This sequence joins TRBV19 and TRBJ1-1; 8 bases line up with TRBD1. The CDR3 has 14 amino acids. V dropped 4 bases and J dropped 6; count of bases not matched to a gene: 7. Germline CDR1 LNHDA, CDR2 SQIVND (reference sequence). The DNA for the CDR3 is TGTGCCAGTAGTACGGACAGGGCAGGGGCTGAAGCTTTCTTT. Translating it yields CASSTDRAGAEAFF.

The rearrangement uses TRBV27 and TRBJ1-6; the match to TRBD1 covers 7 bases. Germline CDR1 reads MNHEY; CDR2 reads SMNVEV (reference sequence). Trimming at V came to 7 bases and at J to 3 bases, leaving 3 bases not matched to a gene. The CDR3 spans 14 residues. The CDR3, as DNA: TGTGCCAGCAACCGACAGGGCTATAATTCACCCCTCCACTTT. It encodes CASNRQGYNSPLHF.

The J gene is TRBJ1-6, the V gene TRBV28, with D perhaps matching TRBD1 (5 bases). V shed 3 bases and J shed 10 bases, with 19 bases lying between them. There are 16 residues in the CDR3. CDR1 and CDR2 from the germline V gene are MDHEN and SYDVKM. The CDR3 DNA sequence: TGTGCCAGCAGTTTCAGGGCGCCGGGGGGAGGCTCACCCCTCCACTTT. Translated, it gives CASSFRAPGGGSPLHF. The whole variable domain, remainder taken from reference TRBV28 and TRBJ1-6, is DVKVTQSSRYLVKRTGEKVFLECVQDMDHENMFWYRQDPGLGLRLIYFSYDVKMKEKGDIPEGYSVSREKKERFSLILESASTNQTSMYLCASSFRAPGGGSPLHFGNGTRLTVT.

V and J are TRBV5-4 and TRBJ1-1; no definite D call. The length of the CDR3 is 12 residues. Per germline, CDR1 SGHNT and CDR2 YYREEE (reference sequence). The V end lost 0 bases, the J end lost 3 bases, and 3 bases lay between the germline ends. The CDR3 spells CASSLADTEAFF. As DNA, the CDR3 is TGTGCCAGCAGCTTGGCGGACACTGAAGCTTTCTTT. Full variable domain (rest looked up from reference TRBV5-4 and TRBJ1-1): ETGVTQSPTHLIKTRGQQVTLRCSSQSGHNTVSWYQQALGQGPQFIFQYYREEENGRGNFPPRFSGLQFPNYSSELNVNALELDDSALYLCASSLADTEAFFGQGTRLTVV.